The 24 T cell receptor beta chains presented below share a single source sample, sequenced in a study of blood T cell repertoires in COVID-19. The table came from immunoSEQ multiplex PCR; TCRdb's copy has only in-frame clones and leaves some out. The sample has about 210,000 clones, more than 75% seen once; the top ten hold around 12%. Sequences were obtained from peripheral blood. These receptors were obtained from a woman aged 40-49 years with acute or convalescent COVID-19.

The rearrangement joins TRBV25-1 to TRBJ2-5; possibly TRBD2 for D (6 bases). The V end lost 4 bases, the J end lost 10 bases, and 16 bases lay between the germline ends. Germline loops: CDR1 MGHDK, CDR2 SYGVNS. The CDR3 consists of 13 residues. CDR3 residues: CASSVGPGVGQYF. In nucleotides, the CDR3 is TGTGCCAGCAGTGTGGGGCCGGGAGTGGGCCAGTACTTC.

The chain is built from TRBV3-1 (or the pseudogene TRBV3-2) and TRBJ2-1, with 10 bases that match TRBD2. Trimming took 4 bases from V and 15 from J; bases not matched to a gene: 6. This CDR3 spans 12 amino acids. Germline-derived CDR1 and CDR2 are LGHDT and YNNKEL (reference sequence). CDR3 nucleotides: TGTGCCAGCAGCCCTAGCGGGAGAAATTTGTTCTTC. Protein: CASSPSGRNLFF.

This clone was recorded a few times. The chain employs TRBV6-6 and TRBJ2-3, with a tentative D call TRBD2 (6 bases). This CDR3 is 16 amino acids long. Trimming shortened V by 5 bases and J by 2 bases, and 17 bases separated the two germline ends. Per the germline V gene, CDR1 is MNHNY and CDR2 is SVGAGI (reference sequence). CDR3 region: CASSMGLGGVTDTQYF. The CDR3 bases are TGTGCCAGCAGTATGGGACTCGGGGGAGTCACAGATACGCAGTATTTT.

This chain links TRBV27 with TRBJ1-5, with a possible D match to TRBD1 (6 bases). The CDR3 runs to 18 residues. V lost 3 bases, J lost 1 base, and 19 bases lay in between. The germline V gene encodes CDR1 MNHEY and CDR2 SMNVEV (reference sequence). The CDR3 sequence is CASSLNRDVLMSNQPQHF. Here the CDR3 DNA reads TGTGCCAGCAGTTTGAACAGGGATGTACTTATGAGCAATCAGCCCCAGCATTTT.

The genes are TRBV9 and TRBJ1-3, with TRBD1 matching over 9 bases. V trimming: 4 bases; J trimming: 3 bases; junction bases outside the gene matches: 11. Germline CDR1 SGDLS, CDR2 YYNGEE. The CDR3 spans 17 residues. As DNA, the CDR3 is TGTGCCAGCAGCCCCAGTCCCGGGACAGGGTTTGGAAACACCATATATTTT. Translated, it gives CASSPSPGTGFGNTIYF.

This chain uses TRBV4-3 with TRBJ2-1; 7 bases line up with TRBD2. CDR1 LGHNA and CDR2 YSLEER come from the germline V gene. The CDR3 loop spans 15 amino acids. J was trimmed by 1 base and V by 0 bases; bases with no gene match: 0. The CDR3 DNA follows: TGCGCCAGCAGCCAAGATAGCGGGTCCTACAATGAGCAGTTCTTC. Translating gives CASSQDSGSYNEQFF.

This chain joins TRBV29-1 and TRBJ2-7; TRBD2 matches 10 bases. After removal of 5 bases from V and 2 bases from J, the junction contained 12 bases not matched to a gene. Germline CDR1 reads SQVTM; CDR2 reads ANQGSEA. The CDR3 contains 16 residues. CDR3 sequence: CSVSGGETSGPYEQYF. The CDR3 DNA reads as TGCAGCGTTTCCGGGGGGGAGACTAGCGGGCCCTACGAGCAGTACTTC.

This clone was detected only once. V usage is TRBV18 and J usage is TRBJ1-6; 9 bases align to TRBD1. This CDR3 has 14 amino acids. The V and J ends lost 3 bases and 8 bases, in that order; junction bases with no gene match: 2. The germline V gene has CDR1 KGHSH and CDR2 LQKENI. The CDR3 sequence is CASSPWDRDSPLHF. CDR3 sequence (DNA): TGTGCCAGCTCACCCTGGGACAGGGATTCACCCCTCCACTTT.

This chain connects TRBV2 to TRBJ2-1, with 8 bases matching TRBD2. V lost 8 bases to trimming and J lost 15 bases; unmatched junction nucleotides: 12. CDR1 SNHLY and CDR2 FYNNEI come from the germline V gene. The CDR3 is made up of 12 amino acids. CDR3 amino acids: CASSERERRGFF. CDR3 nucleotide sequence: TGTGCCAGCTCCGAGCGGGAGAGAAGGGGGTTCTTC.

This clone appeared a few times. Different DNA sequences within this sample yield the same CDR3. The genes are TRBV10-3 and TRBJ1-1, with D unclear. The CDR3 is made up of 12 amino acids. The germline V gene encodes CDR1 ENHRY and CDR2 SYGVKD. Between the trimmed V and J ends, which lost 4 bases and 4 bases, there was a span of 7 bases. The CDR3 bases are TGTGCCATCAGTGGAACGGGCACTGAAGCTTTCTTT. Translated, it gives CAISGTGTEAFF.

This sequence joins TRBV2 and TRBJ2-5, with a possible D match to TRBD2 (6 bases). The CDR3 runs 15 residues. Germline lookup yields CDR1 SNHLY and CDR2 FYNNEI. Trimming removed 6 bases at V and 5 bases at J, with 19 bases between. CDR3 residues: CASRQTGTSGETQYF. CDR3 nucleotide sequence: TGTGCCAGCAGACAGACCGGGACCAGCGGGGAGACCCAGTACTTC.

The rearrangement uses TRBV24-1 and TRBJ2-3, with 7 bases identical to TRBD1. V shed 3 bases and J 4 bases; nucleotides not matched to a gene: 6. Germline V CDR1 and CDR2: KGHDR, SFDVKD. CDR3 length equals 15 residues. DNA of the CDR3: TGTGCCACCAGTGATCCGTTGACAGGGCCAGATACGCAGTATTTT. Encoded protein: CATSDPLTGPDTQYF.

The chain employs TRBV6-5 and TRBJ2-6; D not resolved. Trimming shortened V by 4 bases and J by 0 bases, and 10 bases separated the two germline ends. The CDR3 has 16 amino acids. Germline loops: CDR1 MNHEY, CDR2 SVGAGI. CDR3 sequence (DNA): TGTGCCAGCAGTTTCGAGGCGGCCTCTGGGGCCAACGTCCTGACTTTC. This encodes CASSFEAASGANVLTF.

The chain uses TRBV9 and TRBJ1-1, with a possible D match to TRBD1 (6 bases). Germline loops: CDR1 SGDLS, CDR2 YYNGEE. The length of the CDR3 is 13 residues. The V gene lost 6 bases and the J gene lost 0 bases, with 9 bases spanning the gap. CDR3 in DNA: TGTGCCAGCACACAGGGATTGAACACTGAAGCTTTCTTT. Protein sequence: CASTQGLNTEAFF.

The chain couples TRBV7-2 to TRBJ2-5; 7 nucleotides agree with TRBD1. This CDR3 comprises 15 residues. V shed 4 bases and J 5 bases; nucleotides not matched to a gene: 10. CDR1 SGHTA and CDR2 FQGNSA come from the germline V gene. This chain's CDR3 is CASSYRTGPGETQYF. CDR3 coding DNA: TGTGCCAGCAGCTACCGGACAGGCCCCGGGGAGACCCAGTACTTC.

This chain connects TRBV5-1 to TRBJ2-7; D possibly corresponds to TRBD1 (8 bases). Germline CDR1 is SGHRS and CDR2 is YFSETQ. Trimming left V 4 bases short and J 0 bases short, with 17 bases between. The CDR3 is made up of 16 amino acids. CDR3 coding DNA: TGCGCCAGCAGCCAAAGCGGGACAGGCCACTCCTACGAGCAGTACTTC. This translates into CASSQSGTGHSYEQYF.

The V and J genes are TRBV24-1 and TRBJ2-3; 8 bases agree with TRBD1. V lost 3 bases and J lost 4; bases outside the gene matches: 5. This CDR3 contains 15 residues. Germline CDR1 is KGHDR and CDR2 is SFDVKD. Here the CDR3 reads CATSDDRGLADTQYF. The DNA of the CDR3 is TGTGCCACCAGTGATGACAGGGGTTTGGCAGATACGCAGTATTTT.

The sample holds a few counts of this clone. The chain combines TRBV7-2 with TRBJ2-1; TRBD2 matches at 10 bases. The CDR3 contains 15 residues. The V gene's germline CDR1 is SGHTA and CDR2 FQGNSA. V dropped 6 bases and J dropped 7; count of bases not matched to a gene: 9. The CDR3 sequence: CASRDQRGGLNEQFF. The CDR3 DNA is TGTGCCAGCAGGGACCAGCGGGGGGGCCTTAATGAGCAGTTCTTC.

A few counts support this clone. This chain connects TRBV12-3 or TRBV12-4 to TRBJ1-1; D call uncertain. With 7 bases removed from V and 7 bases from J, the gap between germline ends came to 16 bases. There are 13 residues in the CDR3. CDR3 DNA sequence: TGTGCCAGCACGCTAAAAGCCAGGTATGAAGCTTTCTTT. Translation gives CASTLKARYEAFF.

The chain carries TRBV5-6 and TRBJ2-3, with TRBD2 identical over 7 bases. With 1 base clipped from V and 2 bases from J, the junction kept 13 bases outside the gene matches. CDR1 and CDR2 from the germline V gene are SGHDT and YYEEEE. The CDR3 consists of 18 residues. CDR3 in amino acids: CASSLFLGLADPTDTQYF. The DNA of the CDR3 is TGTGCCAGCAGCTTGTTTTTAGGGCTAGCGGACCCCACAGATACGCAGTATTTT.

The chain is built from TRBV6-2 or TRBV6-3 and TRBJ2-7; TRBD2 agrees at 7 bases. The CDR3 is 15 residues long. The ends lost 6 bases at V and 3 bases at J; junction bases unmatched: 11. The germline V gene has CDR1 MNHEY and CDR2 SVGEGT. The CDR3 is CASSRLGGSFYEQYF. In nucleotides, the CDR3 is TGTGCCAGCAGCCGCTTGGGCGGGAGTTTCTACGAGCAGTACTTC.

The chain combines TRBV19 with TRBJ1-5, with D possibly TRBD1 on 6 matching bases. The CDR3 sequence is 15 residues long. V was shortened by 1 base and J by 3 bases, with 10 bases between the two germline ends. Germline CDR1 LNHDA, CDR2 SQIVND (reference sequence). The CDR3 loop reads CASSIAGVLNQPQHF. The CDR3 nucleotides read TGTGCCAGTAGTATAGCAGGGGTCCTCAATCAGCCCCAGCATTTT.

The rearrangement uses TRBV6-4 and TRBJ2-5, with D possibly TRBD1 on 5 matching bases. This CDR3 spans 14 amino acids. Germline V gives CDR1 MRHNA, CDR2 SNTAGT. Trimming removed 4 bases at V and 1 base at J, with 10 bases between. CDR3 coding DNA: TGTGCCAGCAGTGGGGGCAGAACCCAAGAGACCCAGTACTTC. Protein sequence: CASSGGRTQETQYF.

The chain combines TRBV12-3 or TRBV12-4 with TRBJ1-2, with D unclear. Trimming stripped 5 bases from V and 4 bases from J, with 11 bases between. The CDR3 length is 13 residues. For the CDR3, the DNA is TGTGCCAGCAGTGAACAATCCCTCTATGGCTACACCTTC. This gives the protein CASSEQSLYGYTF.